Following are 19 T cell receptor beta chains from one sample sequenced in a study of shared clonotypes between healthy human individuals. The repertoire was sequenced with immunoSEQ multiplex PCR; TCRdb's copy has only in-frame clones and lacks some. Here the sample spans a few million clones, around 93% being singletons. Naive CD8 populations comprised CD45RO-negative cells positively selected for CCR7, excluding terminally differentiated effector memory CD45RA+ cells. The sample consisted of naive CD8+ T cells from PBMCs. The source is a man in his late teens or twenties in good health. Some clones in this sample may be carry-over from other donors' samples.

This chain joins TRBV2 and TRBJ1-1; D might be TRBD1 (5 bases). CDR3 length equals 17 residues. V was clipped by 6 bases and J by 4 bases, with 24 bases between them. In germline, CDR1 is SNHLY, CDR2 FYNNEI. The CDR3 is CASRIGRGAGRSTEAFF. The CDR3, as DNA: TGTGCCAGCAGGATAGGTCGTGGGGCAGGTCGAAGCACTGAAGCTTTCTTT.

V and J are TRBV9 and TRBJ2-1; D not resolved. CDR1 and CDR2 from the germline V gene are SGDLS and YYNGEE. The CDR3 loop spans 15 amino acids. Trimming removed 4 bases at V and 5 bases at J, with 16 bases between. The CDR3 DNA is TGTGCCAGCAGCAGGTATAGAACCCAAGACAATGAGCAGTTCTTC. Protein product: CASSRYRTQDNEQFF.

This sequence joins TRBV9 and TRBJ2-7, with unresolved D. V was cut by 0 bases and J by 6 bases, with 7 bases left in between. Germline V lookup: CDR1 SGDLS, CDR2 YYNGEE. There are 12 residues in the CDR3. The CDR3 DNA follows: TGTGCCAGCAGCGTAGTAGACTCCGAGCAGTACTTC. Residues: CASSVVDSEQYF.

The chain couples TRBV6-6 to TRBJ2-6; D might be TRBD1 (5 bases). The CDR3 spans 14 residues. Trimming cost V 8 bases and J 4 bases, with 12 bases left between them. The germline V gene encodes CDR1 MNHNY and CDR2 SVGAGI (reference sequence). CDR3 region: CASLDNAGANVLTF. The CDR3 DNA reads as TGTGCCAGCCTGGACAACGCGGGGGCCAACGTCCTGACTTTC.

The chain's CDR3 is CSALRGIGVETQYF. The DNA of the CDR3 is TGCAGCGCCCTACGGGGGATAGGGGTGGAGACCCAGTACTTC. The V gene is TRBV29-1, the J gene TRBJ2-5; D may be TRBD2 (6 bases). The germline CDR1 and CDR2 sequences are SQVTM and ANQGSEA. This CDR3 comprises 14 residues. The V gene lost 7 bases and the J gene lost 5 bases, with 20 bases spanning the gap.

The gene calls are TRBV30 and TRBJ2-7, with D perhaps given as TRBD1 or TRBD2 (5 bases each). V was cut by 2 bases and J by 0 bases, with 8 bases left in between. CDR1 is GTSNPN, CDR2 SVGIG, per germline (reference sequence). This CDR3 region has 13 residues. The CDR3 DNA reads TGTGCCTGGAGTACCGGGACCTCCTACGAGCAGTACTTC. Encoded protein: CAWSTGTSYEQYF.

Comment on this clone: Within the sample, other DNA sequences also encode this same CDR3. The chain uses TRBV10-3 and TRBJ1-2; D unclear. Trimming took off 3 bases at V and 7 bases at J, with 12 bases between the two ends. Germline V gene data show CDR1 as ENHRY and CDR2 as SYGVKD. The CDR3 contains 13 residues. CDR3 loop: CAISDGGLGGYTF. The CDR3 nucleotides are TGTGCCATCAGTGATGGAGGGTTGGGTGGCTACACCTTC.

This rearrangement joins TRBV6-5 to TRBJ2-7; D remains ambiguous. V was shortened by 5 bases and J by 0 bases, with 14 bases between the two germline ends. CDR3 length: 15 amino acids. Germline CDR1 is MNHEY and CDR2 is SVGAGI. CDR3 residues: CASSRKGFFSYEQYF. CDR3 bases: TGTGCCAGCAGTCGAAAGGGTTTTTTCTCCTACGAGCAGTACTTC.

The chain employs TRBV2 and TRBJ1-5; possibly TRBD1 for D (6 bases). The CDR3 covers 17 residues. Germline V lookup: CDR1 SNHLY, CDR2 FYNNEI. The ends were cut back, 4 bases at V and 0 bases at J, with 16 bases in the middle. The CDR3 sequence is CASSARPDRYSNQPQHF. CDR3 coding DNA: TGTGCCAGCAGTGCCCGACCTGACAGGTATAGCAATCAGCCCCAGCATTTT.

This clone was observed a single time. CDR3 DNA sequence: TGTGCCAGCAATTCAGGGGATGGCTACACCTTC. It codes for CASNSGDGYTF. V is TRBV6-6 and J is TRBJ1-2; possible D gene TRBD1, 6 bases. The ends were cut back, 7 bases at V and 6 bases at J, with 9 bases in the middle. The CDR3 is 11 amino acids. The germline CDR1 and CDR2 sequences are MNHNY and SVGAGI (reference sequence).

The chain combines TRBV28 with TRBJ2-1, with 11 bases matching TRBD1. CDR1 and CDR2 (germline): MDHEN, SYDVKM. This CDR3 region has 19 residues. Trimming removed 5 bases from V and 3 bases from J; junction bases left unmatched: 15. The CDR3 loop reads CASSLSGTGGPGIYNEQFF. For the CDR3, the DNA is TGTGCCAGCAGTCTATCCGGGACAGGGGGGCCCGGGATCTACAATGAGCAGTTCTTC.

The rearrangement uses TRBV19 and TRBJ1-5; 7 positions match TRBD1. J gave up 5 bases and V 7 bases, and 5 bases lay outside the gene matches. CDR1 is LNHDA, CDR2 SQIVND, per germline (reference sequence). This CDR3 spans 13 amino acids. Written as DNA, the CDR3 is TGTGCCAGTACCAGGGGGATCTATCAGCCCCAGCATTTT. Translation gives CASTRGIYQPQHF.

The rearrangement joins TRBV7-9 to TRBJ1-5, with D perhaps matching TRBD1 (6 bases). V was pared by 1 base and J by 5 bases, with 12 bases between. The CDR3 runs to 15 residues. Germline V CDR1 and CDR2: SEHNR, FQNEAQ (reference sequence). For the CDR3, the DNA is TGTGCCAGCAGCTTAGGGTGGCCAGGGGATCAGCCCCAGCATTTT. Residues: CASSLGWPGDQPQHF.

The chain has TRBV28 and TRBJ1-5; D gene unclear. Germline V gene sequence: CDR1 MDHEN, CDR2 SYDVKM. CDR3 length: 14 residues. Trimming removed 4 bases from V and 3 bases from J, with 10 bases in between. Here the CDR3 DNA reads TGTGCCAGCAGTTCGACGGTATTCAATCAGCCCCAGCATTTT. Its translation: CASSSTVFNQPQHF.

Of note for this clone: The same CDR3 also results from other DNA sequences found in this sample. This chain links TRBV28 with TRBJ2-3; D gene ambiguous. This CDR3 contains 11 residues. The V end lost 3 bases, the J end lost 6 bases, and 4 bases lay between the germline ends. Germline V gives CDR1 MDHEN, CDR2 SYDVKM. CDR3 coding DNA: TGTGCCAGCAGTTTCTCGGATACGCAGTATTTT. This codes for CASSFSDTQYF.

This chain connects TRBV10-2 to TRBJ1-5; TRBD1 is a possible D gene (6 bases). The CDR3 totals 13 residues. V was cut by 2 bases and J by 6 bases, with 8 bases left in between. CDR1 WSHSY and CDR2 SAAADI come from the germline V gene. As DNA, the CDR3 is TGCGCCAGCAGTGAGGAGGGGGGTCAGCCCCAGCATTTT. The encoded protein is CASSEEGGQPQHF.

CDR3 protein: CASSLFLGYQPQHF. DNA for the CDR3: TGTGCCAGCAGTTTATTTTTAGGTTATCAGCCCCAGCATTTT. V and J are TRBV28 and TRBJ1-5; unclear D gene. Deletions cut 1 base from V and 5 bases from J, with 9 bases between. Germline V gives CDR1 MDHEN, CDR2 SYDVKM. The CDR3 length is 14 residues.

The chain has TRBV5-4 and TRBJ2-7, with D perhaps being TRBD1 or TRBD2 (5 bases each). The CDR3 length is 15 residues. Germline V gives CDR1 SGHNT, CDR2 YYREEE (reference sequence). V lost 6 bases and J lost 4, with 20 bases in between. CDR3 DNA sequence: TGTGCCAGCACCCTAGGAACAGGCGGCGGGTACGAGCAGTACTTC. This translates into CASTLGTGGGYEQYF.

This rearrangement joins TRBV4-2 to TRBJ2-5, with TRBD1 identical over 12 bases. V lost 4 bases to trimming and J lost 5 bases; unmatched junction nucleotides: 14. The V gene's germline CDR1 is LGHNA and CDR2 YNFKEQ. The CDR3 runs 18 residues. The CDR3 here is CASSRYRDRGRVGETQYF. DNA of the CDR3: TGTGCCAGCAGCCGATACCGGGACAGGGGGCGCGTTGGCGAGACCCAGTACTTC.